A single sample gave rise to the 30 T cell receptor beta chains below, sequenced in a study of blood T cells in healthy people across ages. Combining a sample-barcoded 5' primer with a J-beta primer mix, a second PCR ran for about 7 to 11 cycles. TCRdb redid the calling of the 5' RACE reads with MiXCR, one entry per CDR3 protein. The sample yields 1.5 million to 2 million distinct CDR3 sequences, 49% seen once. Sequencing was done on a sample of blood. The source is a middle-aged woman in good health.

This clonotype was observed a handful of times. The chain employs TRBV5-5 and TRBJ2-3; 12 bases are shared with TRBD2. From germline, CDR1 is SGHKS and CDR2 YYEKEE (reference sequence). The CDR3 contains 18 residues. The V gene end was trimmed by 0 bases and the J gene end by 4 bases; junction bases not matched to a gene: 9. The CDR3 region has the DNA TGTGCCAGCAGCTTGGTGTCGACTAGCGGGGGTGTCTCAGATACGCAGTATTTT. Encoded protein: CASSLVSTSGGVSDTQYF.

This clonotype has just a few counts. This chain links TRBV7-9 with TRBJ1-4; D possibly corresponds to TRBD1 (6 bases). The CDR3 runs 14 residues. V was shortened by 5 bases and J by 4 bases, with 11 bases between the two germline ends. Germline CDR1 SEHNR, CDR2 FQNEAQ (reference sequence). The CDR3 DNA reads as TGTGCCAGCAGCGCCGACAGGATTAATGAAAAACTGTTTTTT. Translated: CASSADRINEKLFF.

The chain recombines TRBV2 with TRBJ2-7; possibly TRBD1 or TRBD2 for D (6 bases each). The last part of the DNA fits TRBJ2-4 better; the J call may be wrong. The CDR3 sequence is 13 residues long. From germline, CDR1 is SNHLY and CDR2 FYNNEI. The DNA for the CDR3 is TGTGCCAGCAGTGACGGGGGCATGAACATTCAGTACTTC. It translates to CASSDGGMNIQYF.

The gene calls are TRBV28 and TRBJ1-2; TRBD1 aligns across 7 bases. The CDR3 extends over 14 amino acids. Germline values: CDR1 MDHEN, CDR2 SYDVKM. V trimming: 3 bases; J trimming: 8 bases; junction bases outside the gene matches: 9. CDR3 in DNA: TGTGCCAGCAGTTTCACCACAGGGGAGCGCGGCTACACCTTC. The encoded protein is CASSFTTGERGYTF.

The table lists this clonotype with a few counts. The rearrangement links TRBV2 to TRBJ2-5; either TRBD1 or TRBD2 may supply D (5 bases each). Trimming removed 4 bases from V and 5 bases from J, with 17 bases in between. Germline values: CDR1 SNHLY, CDR2 FYNNEI. The CDR3 totals 15 residues. The CDR3 region has the DNA TGTGCCAGCAGTGTGGGTAGGACGGGACGGGAGACCCAGTACTTC. This translates into CASSVGRTGRETQYF.

The chain has TRBV6-5 and TRBJ1-2; a weak D match, TRBD1 (6 bases). CDR1 and CDR2 from the germline V gene are MNHEY and SVGAGI. The CDR3 extends over 17 amino acids. V was cut by 2 bases and J by 2 bases, with 18 bases left in between. The chain's CDR3 is CASSYERTDSLNYGYTF. Written as DNA, the CDR3 is TGTGCCAGCAGTTACGAACGGACAGACAGTTTAAACTATGGCTACACCTTC.

This clonotype was seen only a few times. V gene TRBV20-1 combines with J gene TRBJ2-5; no clear D gene. The germline V gene encodes CDR1 DFQATT and CDR2 SNEGSKA (reference sequence). The length of the CDR3 is 13 residues. With 4 bases removed from V and 0 bases from J, the gap between germline ends came to 9 bases. The CDR3 coding sequence is TGCAGTGCTAATGATGCCTACCAAGAGACCCAGTACTTC. It is translated as CSANDAYQETQYF.

The chain employs TRBV7-2 and TRBJ2-3; D remains ambiguous. Trimming removed 3 bases from V and 3 bases from J, with 13 bases in between. CDR1 is SGHTA and CDR2 is FQGNSA in the germline V gene. The CDR3 covers 15 residues. CDR3 sequence reads: CASSFRRMMTDTQYF. The DNA of the CDR3 is TGTGCCAGCAGCTTCCGGCGGATGATGACAGATACGCAGTATTTT.

The genes are TRBV7-9 and TRBJ1-2; 9 bases align to TRBD1. Germline CDR1 reads SEHNR; CDR2 reads FQNEAQ (reference sequence). V was clipped by 5 bases and J by 2 bases; unmatched bases: 9. The CDR3 totals 16 residues. The CDR3 DNA sequence: TGTGCCAGCAGCATACCCCGTGGACAGGGGAACTATGGCTACACCTTC. This sequence encodes CASSIPRGQGNYGYTF.

J is TRBJ2-1 and V is TRBV7-2; TRBD2 matches 12 bases. J gave up 7 bases and V 1 base, and 2 bases lay outside the gene matches. This CDR3 is 15 amino acids long. Germline CDR1 and CDR2: SGHTA and FQGNSA. CDR3 nucleotides: TGTGCCAGCAGCTTAGACGGGACTAGCGGGAATGAGCAGTTCTTC. It encodes CASSLDGTSGNEQFF.

The rearrangement uses TRBV9 and TRBJ2-1, with TRBD1 matching 8 bases. Trimming removed 4 bases from V and 1 base from J; junction bases left unmatched: 7. This CDR3 is built from 16 residues. CDR1 and CDR2 from the germline V gene are SGDLS and YYNGEE. The chain's CDR3 is CASSRQTGGSYNEQFF. In DNA, the CDR3 is TGTGCCAGCAGCCGCCAAACAGGGGGGTCCTACAATGAGCAGTTCTTC.

This clonotype has a count of ten or more. The chain combines TRBV6-5 with TRBJ2-5; D might be TRBD2 (6 bases). Germline CDR1 is MNHEY and CDR2 is SVGAGI. This CDR3 has 13 amino acids. The ends were cut back, 4 bases at V and 4 bases at J, with 10 bases in the middle. The CDR3 spells CASSWDLGETQYF. The CDR3 nucleotides are TGTGCCAGCAGTTGGGACTTGGGAGAGACCCAGTACTTC.

The sample holds a few counts of this clonotype. CDR3 DNA sequence: TGTGCCAGCAGCTTAGAAAATTCGAGATTCTCAGATACGCAGTATTTT. It translates to CASSLENSRFSDTQYF. This chain connects TRBV13 to TRBJ2-3; D unclear. CDR3 length equals 16 residues. CDR1 and CDR2 from the germline V gene are PRHDT and FYEKMQ (reference sequence). The V end was cut by 1 base, the J end by 4 bases, with 15 bases between.

This clonotype was seen a handful of times. The chain has TRBV10-3 and TRBJ1-2, with D perhaps matching TRBD1 (5 bases). Per the germline V gene, CDR1 is ENHRY and CDR2 is SYGVKD. Deletions cut 4 bases from V and 5 bases from J, with 17 bases between. CDR3 length: 15 amino acids. CDR3 DNA: TGTGCCATCAGTGTCGGAGGGCAGGGCCAATATGGCTACACCTTC. Protein sequence: CAISVGGQGQYGYTF.

CDR3 amino acids: CSARDPGLHCEQYF. CDR3 nucleotide sequence: TGCAGTGCTAGAGATCCGGGACTGCACTGCGAGCAGTACTTC. This sequence joins TRBV20-1 and TRBJ2-7, with D perhaps TRBD2 (6 bases). The CDR3 is 14 residues long. In germline, CDR1 is DFQATT, CDR2 SNEGSKA (reference sequence). Trimming pared 0 bases from V and 6 bases from J, leaving 15 bases between.

The sample holds a few counts of this clonotype. This chain connects TRBV20-1 to TRBJ2-3; 7 nucleotides match TRBD2. This CDR3 contains 14 residues. Germline V gives CDR1 DFQATT, CDR2 SNEGSKA (reference sequence). Trimming took 7 bases from V and 6 from J; bases not matched to a gene: 13. The CDR3 DNA reads TGCAGTGGGGACTACCAAATAGGACGGGATACGCAGTATTTT. Amino acids: CSGDYQIGRDTQYF.

The chain is built from TRBV27 and TRBJ2-7; TRBD1 agrees at 7 bases. The DNA end is a closer match to TRBJ2-5, so the J assignment may be wrong. The CDR3 sequence is 14 residues long. Germline CDR1 reads MNHEY; CDR2 reads SMNVEV (reference sequence). CDR3 nucleotide sequence: TGTGCCAACAGGGGATTGGGACAATGGGAGACCCAGTACTTC. Protein product: CANRGLGQWETQYF.

This clonotype turned up a few times. The chain has TRBV7-2 and TRBJ2-7; TRBD1 matches 11 bases. The germline gives CDR1 SGHTA, CDR2 FQGNSA. Germline trimming cut 1 base from V and 7 bases from J; bases unmatched to any gene: 9. CDR3 length: 16 residues. CDR3 DNA sequence: TGTGCCAGCAGCTTAGAGGGGAGGACAGGGGGCGAGGAGCAGTACTTC. The encoded protein is CASSLEGRTGGEEQYF. Based on the CDR3 plus reference TRBV7-2 and TRBJ2-7, the full variable domain is GAGVSQSPSNKVTEKGKDVELRCDPISGHTALYWYRQSLGQGLEFLIYFQGNSAPDKSGLPSDRFSAERTGGSVSTLTIQRTQQEDSAVYLCASSLEGRTGGEEQYFGPGTRLTVT.

A remark on this clonotype: Given a much more abundant clone one base away, this may be a read error. V and J are TRBV20-1 and TRBJ1-2; 11 positions agree with TRBD1. The CDR3 is 13 residues long. CDR1 is DFQATT and CDR2 is SNEGSKA in the germline V gene (reference sequence). CDR3 bases: TGCAGTGCTAGGGATGGGACAGGGGGTGGCTGCACCTTC. This encodes CSARDGTGGGCTF.

The chain employs TRBV18 and TRBJ2-6; 7 nucleotides align to TRBD2. Germline values: CDR1 KGHSH, CDR2 LQKENI. The CDR3 is made up of 18 amino acids. After removal of 3 bases from V and 0 bases from J, the junction contained 8 bases not matched to a gene. CDR3 protein: CASSPSGRTSSGANVLTF. CDR3 DNA sequence: TGTGCCAGCTCACCCTCCGGTAGGACTAGCTCTGGGGCCAACGTCCTGACTTTC.

The chain carries TRBV28 and TRBJ1-6; D is perhaps TRBD1 (5 bases). V lost 2 bases and J lost 10, with 15 bases in between. This CDR3 comprises 15 residues. CDR1 is MDHEN and CDR2 is SYDVKM in the germline V gene. The CDR3 DNA is TGTGCCAGCAGTTTAGAAGGAGTTGGGGCCTCACCCCTCCACTTT. This translates into CASSLEGVGASPLHF.

This clonotype was found a few times. CDR3 sequence (DNA): TGTGCCAGCAGCAAAGACTATACATTTAGCACAGATACGCAGTATTTT. Protein product: CASSKDYTFSTDTQYF. The chain is built from TRBV7-8 and TRBJ2-3; D may be TRBD2 (5 bases). Trimming shortened V by 5 bases and J by 0 bases, and 15 bases separated the two germline ends. The CDR3 loop spans 16 amino acids. The germline V gene encodes CDR1 SGHVS and CDR2 FQNEAQ.

This clonotype was detected once. The rearrangement uses TRBV7-2 and TRBJ1-4, with 10 bases that match TRBD1. CDR3 length: 15 amino acids. Per the germline V gene, CDR1 is SGHTA and CDR2 is FQGNSA. V was pared by 5 bases and J by 10 bases, with 10 bases of the junction left unmatched. The chain's CDR3 is CASSTRTGGYTKLFF. Written as DNA, the CDR3 is TGTGCCAGCAGCACCCGGACAGGGGGTTATACAAAACTGTTTTTT.

The V and J genes are TRBV10-3 and TRBJ2-7; D is unclear. CDR3 length: 14 residues. CDR1 and CDR2 from the germline V gene are ENHRY and SYGVKD. Trimming stripped 0 bases from V and 0 bases from J, with 6 bases between. The CDR3 DNA reads TGTGCCATCAGTGAGTCGACGGTCTCCTACGAGCAGTACTTC. Amino acid sequence: CAISESTVSYEQYF.

CDR3 region: CASSFTGMRTDTQYF. The CDR3 nucleotides are TGTGCCAGCAGTTTTACGGGGATGAGAACAGATACGCAGTATTTT. The V and J genes are TRBV12-3 or TRBV12-4 and TRBJ2-3, with D perhaps TRBD2 (5 bases). The CDR3 covers 15 residues. V lost 3 bases and J 3 bases, leaving 13 bases between the germline ends.

This clonotype showed up just once. This chain links TRBV7-2 with TRBJ1-6; D is uncertain. The CDR3 runs to 15 residues. Germline V gene data show CDR1 as SGHTA and CDR2 as FQGNSA. The ends were cut back, 5 bases at V and 6 bases at J, with 14 bases in the middle. CDR3 sequence: CASSQEGIPNSPLHF. The CDR3 DNA reads as TGTGCCAGCAGCCAGGAAGGGATACCTAATTCACCCCTCCACTTT.

This sequence joins TRBV28 and TRBJ2-6; a possible D gene is TRBD1 (6 bases). The V gene lost 10 bases and the J gene lost 0 bases, with 13 bases spanning the gap. CDR3 length: 15 amino acids. Germline V lookup: CDR1 MDHEN, CDR2 SYDVKM. For the CDR3, the DNA is TGTGCCACCAGGGGACGAGGCTCTGGGGCCAACGTCCTGACTTTC. As protein: CATRGRGSGANVLTF.

This clonotype was counted between two and nine times. The chain carries TRBV7-3 and TRBJ1-2; TRBD1 might be the D (5 bases). CDR3 length equals 13 residues. Deletions cut 3 bases from V and 7 bases from J, with 12 bases between. The germline CDR1 and CDR2 sequences are SGHTA and FQGTGA. The CDR3 loop reads CASSFGEGSGYTF. CDR3 DNA sequence: TGTGCCAGCAGCTTTGGCGAGGGGAGTGGCTACACCTTC.

This clonotype came up a few times. The V and J genes are TRBV5-6 and TRBJ2-1, with unresolved D. The germline V and J ends were trimmed by 0 bases and 10 bases, with 8 bases remaining between them. Germline CDR1 reads SGHDT; CDR2 reads YYEEEE. The CDR3 consists of 12 residues. The CDR3 sequence: CASSLGHWEQFF. CDR3 bases: TGTGCCAGCAGCTTGGGCCACTGGGAGCAGTTCTTC.

V is TRBV5-1 and J is TRBJ2-1; a possible D gene is TRBD2 (7 bases). CDR1 and CDR2 (germline): SGHRS, YFSETQ. This CDR3 is 18 amino acids long. V was clipped by 4 bases and J by 1 base, with 21 bases between them. CDR3 protein: CASSPLGGQALSYNEQFF. The CDR3, as DNA: TGCGCCAGCAGCCCACTGGGGGGGCAGGCCCTGTCCTACAATGAGCAGTTCTTC.